The 25 T cell receptor beta chains given below trace back to one sample, sequenced in a study of T cell responses to AZD1222 COVID-19 vaccine. Only in-frame clones appear in the TCRdb table, and some are missing; sequencing was by immunoSEQ multiplex PCR. The sample contains around 60,000 clones, 70% to 90% of which appear only once. Sequencing was performed on peripheral blood, taken on day 0 of AZD1222 vaccination. Receptors originate from an adult in good health.

The V call is TRBV11-1, the J call TRBJ1-6, with TRBD1 as a possible D gene (6 bases). From germline, CDR1 is SGHAT and CDR2 FQDESV (reference sequence). This CDR3 is 14 amino acids long. Trimming took 3 bases from V and 10 from J, leaving 13 bases between them. CDR3 coding DNA: TGTGCCAGCAGCTTTCCGGGGGGCAGATCACCCCTCCACTTT. The encoded protein is CASSFPGGRSPLHF.

The chain uses TRBV30 and TRBJ1-3; 7 bases are shared with TRBD1. This CDR3 has 14 amino acids. Germline CDR1 reads GTSNPN; CDR2 reads SVGIG (reference sequence). V lost 4 bases to trimming and J lost 1 base; unmatched junction nucleotides: 4. The CDR3 coding sequence is TGTGCCTGGAATACAGGGGTATCTGGAAACACCATATATTTT. The encoded protein is CAWNTGVSGNTIYF.

The chain employs TRBV2 and TRBJ1-3; TRBD1 matches 8 bases. The CDR3 extends over 15 amino acids. Germline loops: CDR1 SNHLY, CDR2 FYNNEI. The V and J ends lost 5 bases and 1 base, in that order; junction bases with no gene match: 4. CDR3 region: CASSPQGASGNTIYF. CDR3 sequence (DNA): TGTGCCAGCAGTCCCCAGGGGGCTTCTGGAAACACCATATATTTT.

The J gene is TRBJ2-3, the V gene TRBV5-1, with D perhaps TRBD2 (7 bases). CDR3 length equals 14 residues. Deletions cut 8 bases from V and 3 bases from J, with 16 bases between. Germline loops: CDR1 SGHRS, CDR2 YFSETQ. CDR3 region: CASSLKGGTDTQYF. CDR3 in DNA: TGCGCCAGTTCCCTAAAGGGGGGGACAGATACGCAGTATTTT.

The chain employs TRBV11-2 and TRBJ1-2; TRBD1 agrees at 7 bases. The V and J ends lost 6 bases and 2 bases, in that order; junction bases with no gene match: 12. The germline CDR1 and CDR2 sequences are SGHAT and FQNNGV. The length of the CDR3 is 16 residues. The CDR3 nucleotides read TGTGCCAGCAGGATCCCCGGGGGCAGGGGGAACTATGGCTACACCTTC. It yields the protein CASRIPGGRGNYGYTF.

The rearrangement uses TRBV7-8 and TRBJ1-3, with 7 bases aligning to TRBD1. Germline trimming cut 5 bases from V and 1 base from J; bases unmatched to any gene: 8. Germline V gives CDR1 SGHVS, CDR2 FQNEAQ. The CDR3 loop spans 16 amino acids. Written as DNA, the CDR3 is TGTGCCAGCAGCCCGTGGACAGGAGCATCTGGAAACACCATATATTTT. It is translated as CASSPWTGASGNTIYF. The variable domain in full, with the rest retrieved from reference TRBV7-8 and TRBJ1-3, is GAGVSQSPRYKVAKRGQDVALRCDPISGHVSLFWYQQALGQGPEFLTYFQNEAQLDKSGLPSDRFFAERPEGSVSTLKIQRTQQEDSAVYLCASSPWTGASGNTIYFGEGSWLTVV.

The chain has TRBV11-2 and TRBJ2-3; 13 bases agree with TRBD2. The CDR3 totals 17 residues. Germline CDR1 is SGHAT and CDR2 is FQNNGV. The V and J ends lost 4 bases and 6 bases, in that order; junction bases with no gene match: 10. The CDR3 loop reads CASSSYTSGGATDTQYF. CDR3 coding DNA: TGTGCCAGCAGCTCCTACACTAGCGGGGGGGCCACCGATACGCAGTATTTT.

The CDR3 DNA reads as TGCGCCAGCAGCCAAGAATGGGTTAACTATGGCTACACCTTC. Amino acids: CASSQEWVNYGYTF. The chain combines TRBV4-1 with TRBJ1-2, with unresolved D. The CDR3 runs 14 residues. Germline V lookup: CDR1 MGHRA, CDR2 YSYEKL. V was clipped by 0 bases and J by 1 base, with 6 bases between them.

J is TRBJ1-6 and V is TRBV6-1, with 7 bases aligning to TRBD1. Germline V gives CDR1 MNHNS, CDR2 SASEGT. This CDR3 has 15 residues. V lost 8 bases, J lost 6 bases, and 10 bases stayed unmatched. The CDR3 DNA sequence: TGTGCCAGCCTCAATCCGAGGGGGCGTAATTCACCCCTCCACTTT. Protein sequence: CASLNPRGRNSPLHF.

V is TRBV10-1 and J is TRBJ2-1, with 9 bases matching TRBD1. This CDR3 spans 20 amino acids. Germline values: CDR1 WNHNN, CDR2 SYGVQD (reference sequence). With V trimmed by 3 bases and J by 3 bases, 18 bases remained unmatched. The DNA for the CDR3 is TGCGCCAGCAGTGACCGCCGCCCGGGACAGGGCTCAGGTGGCTACAATGAGCAGTTCTTC. It encodes CASSDRRPGQGSGGYNEQFF.

The rearrangement uses TRBV5-5 and TRBJ1-5; a weak D match, TRBD1 (5 bases). CDR3 length: 16 residues. V lost 0 bases and J 4 bases, leaving 14 bases between the germline ends. CDR1 SGHKS and CDR2 YYEKEE come from the germline V gene (reference sequence). The CDR3 region is CASSLAPGGLNQPQHF. In nucleotides, the CDR3 is TGTGCCAGCAGCTTGGCCCCTGGGGGGTTAAATCAGCCCCAGCATTTT.

The rearrangement links TRBV10-2 to TRBJ1-2; D may be TRBD1 (6 bases). Per germline, CDR1 WSHSY and CDR2 SAAADI. The CDR3 sequence is 14 residues long. Trimming left V 4 bases short and J 2 bases short, with 11 bases between. CDR3: CASSVGRGNYGYTF. The DNA for the CDR3 is TGCGCCAGCAGTGTTGGCAGGGGAAACTATGGCTACACCTTC.

Only one count was recorded for this clone. This chain uses TRBV6-6 with TRBJ2-3, with D perhaps matching TRBD1 (5 bases). V dropped 6 bases and J dropped 6 bases, with 13 bases sitting between them. CDR1 is MNHNY, CDR2 SVGAGI, per germline (reference sequence). There are 13 residues in the CDR3. The CDR3 nucleotides read TGTGCCAGCAGCCCCAGGGTCATCGATACGCAGTATTTT. This codes for CASSPRVIDTQYF.

The rearrangement links TRBV18 to TRBJ2-3, with D possibly being TRBD1 (7 bases). The germline V gene has CDR1 KGHSH and CDR2 LQKENI. The V gene lost 0 bases and the J gene lost 1 base, with 8 bases spanning the gap. The CDR3 length is 15 residues. The CDR3 loop is CASSPPRGGTDTQYF. CDR3 DNA sequence: TGTGCCAGCTCACCACCCAGGGGGGGCACAGATACGCAGTATTTT. Supplemented by reference TRBV18 and TRBJ2-3, the full variable domain reads NAGVMQNPRHLVRRRGQEARLRCSPMKGHSHVYWYRQLPEEGLKFMVYLQKENIIDESGMPKERFSAEFPKEGPSILRIQQVVRGDSAAYFCASSPPRGGTDTQYFGPGTRLTVL.

In its sample, this clone ranks as medium-sized. The CDR3 nucleotides are TGTGCCAGCAGCCTAACGTCAGAAAAACTGTTTTTT. Encoded protein: CASSLTSEKLFF. The chain links TRBV7-9 to TRBJ1-4; no firm D call. CDR3 length: 12 amino acids. The germline gives CDR1 SEHNR, CDR2 FQNEAQ (reference sequence). V dropped 5 bases and J dropped 8 bases, with 9 bases sitting between them.

This chain uses TRBV12-3 or TRBV12-4 with TRBJ1-5; D is possibly TRBD1 (5 bases). CDR3 size: 13 residues. The germline V and J ends were trimmed by 6 bases and 4 bases, with 10 bases remaining between them. Written as DNA, the CDR3 is TGTGCCAGCAGACCAGGGATGAATCAGCCCCAGCATTTT. As protein: CASRPGMNQPQHF.

The V gene is TRBV19, the J gene TRBJ1-1; TRBD1 is a possible D gene (5 bases). CDR3 length: 15 amino acids. Per germline, CDR1 LNHDA and CDR2 SQIVND (reference sequence). The V end was cut by 3 bases, the J end by 1 base, with 12 bases between. The CDR3 is CASSMFGTENTEAFF. DNA for the CDR3: TGTGCCAGTAGTATGTTTGGGACGGAGAACACTGAAGCTTTCTTT.

This clone was observed a handful of times. CDR3 in DNA: TGCAGCGTTGAAGTCGATGAGCAGTTCTTC. It is translated as CSVEVDEQFF. V and J are TRBV29-1 and TRBJ2-1; D uncertain. The V gene lost 1 base and the J gene lost 8 bases, with 3 bases spanning the gap. This CDR3 has 10 residues. Germline CDR1 and CDR2: SQVTM and ANQGSEA.

This sequence joins TRBV6-5 and TRBJ1-4; 7 nucleotides line up with TRBD1. Germline V CDR1 and CDR2: MNHEY, SVGAGI. This CDR3 has 15 residues. Trimming at V came to 6 bases and at J to 0 bases, leaving 4 bases not matched to a gene. The CDR3 DNA reads as TGTGCCAGCAGAGGGGGGACAGCAACTAATGAAAAACTGTTTTTT. Protein sequence: CASRGGTATNEKLFF.

This chain joins TRBV5-8 and TRBJ1-1; 7 positions agree with TRBD1. Germline V gene data show CDR1 as SGHTS and CDR2 as YDEGEE. V lost 4 bases and J lost 5; bases outside the gene matches: 8. There are 14 residues in the CDR3. Written as DNA, the CDR3 is TGTGCCAGCAGCCCGAGGGCAGGGGGGACTGAAGCTTTCTTT. This codes for CASSPRAGGTEAFF.

V is TRBV19 and J is TRBJ1-6; 7 bases align to TRBD1. The V segment lost 7 bases and the J segment 6 bases; nucleotides outside the gene matches: 6. Per the germline V gene, CDR1 is LNHDA and CDR2 is SQIVND (reference sequence). The CDR3 length is 14 residues. The CDR3 coding sequence is TGTGCCAGTACCCTGGGACAGCTTAATTCACCCCTCCACTTT. Its translation is CASTLGQLNSPLHF.

This sequence joins TRBV3-1 (or the pseudogene TRBV3-2) and TRBJ2-1; 7 bases line up with TRBD2. The germline V gene has CDR1 LGHDT and CDR2 YNNKEL (reference sequence). The CDR3 contains 17 residues. With 0 bases clipped from V and 6 bases from J, the junction kept 11 bases outside the gene matches. Written as DNA, the CDR3 is TGTGCCAGCAGCCAAGAGGCGGGGACTACCAGGCCCAATGAGCAGTTCTTC. Protein sequence: CASSQEAGTTRPNEQFF.

J is TRBJ1-1 and V is TRBV5-5; 8 bases are shared with TRBD1. The germline V gene encodes CDR1 SGHKS and CDR2 YYEKEE (reference sequence). The CDR3 covers 15 residues. Unmatched junction bases numbered 5, after V lost 4 bases and J lost 0 bases. DNA of the CDR3: TGTGCCAGCAGCCCAAGACAGGGGTTGAACACTGAAGCTTTCTTT. Translating it yields CASSPRQGLNTEAFF.

The rearrangement uses TRBV19 and TRBJ1-2, with 7 bases that match TRBD1. Germline loops: CDR1 LNHDA, CDR2 SQIVND (reference sequence). The ends lost 8 bases at V and 2 bases at J; junction bases unmatched: 8. This CDR3 is 14 amino acids long. The CDR3 DNA follows: TGTGCCAGTTCGTATACAGGGGAGAACTATGGCTACACCTTC. It yields the protein CASSYTGENYGYTF. The whole variable domain, filled in from reference TRBV19 and TRBJ1-2, reads DGGITQSPKYLFRKEGQNVTLSCEQNLNHDAMYWYRQDPGQGLRLIYYSQIVNDFQKGDIAEGYSVSREKKESFPLTVTSAQKNPTAFYLCASSYTGENYGYTFGSGTRLTVV.

V and J are TRBV11-2 and TRBJ1-6; D gene ambiguous. V was clipped by 2 bases and J by 7 bases, with 12 bases between them. Germline-derived CDR1 and CDR2 are SGHAT and FQNNGV. This CDR3 is 15 amino acids long. The CDR3 loop reads CASSLYRTTNSPLHF. Here the CDR3 DNA reads TGTGCCAGCAGCTTATATCGCACAACAAATTCACCCCTCCACTTT.